The rows below give T cell receptor beta chains drawn from one sample of a study of beta chain features in type 1 diabetes. Profiled with immunoSEQ multiplex PCR; TCRdb holds only in-frame clones, not every one. The sample includes over 20,000 clones, 49% of them seen just once. Sample: stem cell memory CD4+ T cells from blood. The origin of the receptors is a man aged 30 to 45 with type 1 diabetes. Both conserved end residues are part of each CDR3. D genes are given only for firm matches. Where a row states a size, it is once, few, many or the class of an expanded clone; other rows omit it.

D gene: -; V gene: TRBV30; clone size: -; J gene: TRBJ2-7; CDR3 protein: CAWRVFGGAPYEQYF; CDR3 DNA: TGTGCCTGGAGGGTCTTTGGGGGGGCACCCTACGAGCAGTACTTC
D gene: TRBD2; V gene: TRBV7-9; clone size: -; J gene: TRBJ2-2; CDR3 protein: CASNRAEREGLTGELFF; CDR3 DNA: TGTGCCAGCAACCGAGCCGAGCGGGAGGGCCTCACCGGGGAGCTGTTTTTT
D gene: -; V gene: TRBV7-2; clone size: -; J gene: TRBJ1-5; CDR3 protein: CASSPSSNQPQHF; CDR3 DNA: TGTGCCAGCAGCCCCTCTAGCAATCAGCCCCAGCATTTT
D gene: TRBD1; V gene: TRBV29-1; clone size: -; J gene: TRBJ1-2; CDR3 protein: CSVVRTGLTPGGYTF; CDR3 DNA: TGCAGCGTGGTCCGGACAGGCCTTACCCCGGGAGGCTACACCTTC
D gene: TRBD1; V gene: TRBV6-6; clone size: -; J gene: TRBJ1-1; CDR3 protein: CASGGQGPEAFF; CDR3 DNA: TGTGCCAGCGGGGGACAGGGTCCTGAAGCTTTCTTT
D gene: -; V gene: TRBV7-8; clone size: -; J gene: TRBJ2-3; CDR3 protein: CASSSRLLLPTDTQYF; CDR3 DNA: TGTGCCAGCAGCTCGCGCCTCCTCCTCCCCACAGATACGCAGTATTTT
D gene: -; V gene: TRBV6-6; clone size: -; J gene: TRBJ1-5; CDR3 protein: CASSRRDQPQHF; CDR3 DNA: TGTGCCAGCAGCCGGAGAGATCAGCCCCAGCATTTT
D gene: TRBD1; V gene: TRBV28; clone size: -; J gene: TRBJ1-5; CDR3 protein: CASAPDRGPNQPQHF; CDR3 DNA: TGTGCCAGCGCACCCGACAGGGGGCCCAATCAGCCCCAGCATTTT
D gene: TRBD1; V gene: TRBV27; clone size: -; J gene: TRBJ2-3; CDR3 protein: CASSSWTGSSTDTQYF; CDR3 DNA: TGTGCCAGCAGTTCCTGGACAGGGTCGAGCACAGATACGCAGTATTTT
D gene: -; V gene: TRBV6-1; clone size: -; J gene: TRBJ1-1; CDR3 protein: CASSQTVETEAFF; CDR3 DNA: TGTGCCAGCAGTCAGACAGTCGAGACTGAAGCTTTCTTT
D gene: TRBD2; V gene: TRBV29-1; clone size: -; J gene: TRBJ2-5; CDR3 protein: CSVGVAGGRETQYF; CDR3 DNA: TGCAGCGTTGGGGTAGCGGGAGGGCGCGAGACCCAGTACTTC
D gene: TRBD2; V gene: TRBV30; clone size: -; J gene: TRBJ2-7; CDR3 protein: CAWSAVKTGGPYEQYF; CDR3 DNA: TGTGCCTGGAGCGCAGTTAAAACGGGAGGGCCCTACGAGCAGTACTTC
D gene: -; V gene: TRBV7-2; clone size: -; J gene: TRBJ2-1; CDR3 protein: CASSLQAQNNEQFF; CDR3 DNA: TGTGCCAGCAGCTTACAAGCCCAAAACAATGAGCAGTTCTTC
D gene: -; V gene: TRBV2; clone size: -; J gene: TRBJ2-5; CDR3 protein: CASRREAAPRETQYF; CDR3 DNA: TGTGCCAGCCGCCGAGAGGCAGCCCCCCGAGAGACCCAGTACTTC
D gene: -; V gene: TRBV10-1; clone size: -; J gene: TRBJ1-1; CDR3 protein: CASSAGGNTEAFF; CDR3 DNA: TGCGCCAGCAGTGCGGGGGGCAACACTGAAGCTTTCTTT
D gene: TRBD1; V gene: TRBV6-1; clone size: -; J gene: TRBJ1-1; CDR3 protein: CASRETGRRTEAFF; CDR3 DNA: TGTGCCAGCAGGGAGACAGGGCGGAGGACTGAAGCTTTCTTT
D gene: TRBD1; V gene: TRBV7-9; clone size: -; J gene: TRBJ1-2; CDR3 protein: CASSATGQGDYGYTF; CDR3 DNA: TGTGCCAGCAGCGCAACAGGACAGGGGGACTATGGCTACACCTTC
D gene: -; V gene: TRBV19; clone size: -; J gene: TRBJ1-3; CDR3 protein: CASSIVEGGNTIYF; CDR3 DNA: TGTGCCAGTAGTATTGTGGAGGGCGGAAACACCATATATTTT
D gene: -; V gene: TRBV7-2; clone size: -; J gene: TRBJ1-2; CDR3 protein: CASRDKGLHNYGYTF; CDR3 DNA: TGTGCCAGCAGGGACAAGGGTCTTCATAACTATGGCTACACCTTC
D gene: -; V gene: TRBV4-1; clone size: -; J gene: TRBJ2-2; CDR3 protein: CASSQARDSGTGELFF; CDR3 DNA: TGCGCCAGCAGCCAGGCTCGGGATTCGGGCACCGGGGAGCTGTTTTTT
D gene: TRBD1; V gene: TRBV6-1; clone size: -; J gene: TRBJ1-1; CDR3 protein: CASSGMQGGDTEAFF; CDR3 DNA: TGTGCCAGCAGTGGGATGCAGGGGGGCGACACTGAAGCTTTCTTT
D gene: TRBD1; V gene: TRBV29-1; clone size: -; J gene: TRBJ2-5; CDR3 protein: CSGRRGQETQYF; CDR3 DNA: TGCAGCGGCCGCAGGGGGCAAGAGACCCAGTACTTC
D gene: TRBD2; V gene: TRBV5-1; clone size: -; J gene: TRBJ2-1; CDR3 protein: CASSFQRGTSGKPSYNEQFF; CDR3 DNA: TGCGCCAGCAGCTTTCAAAGGGGGACTAGCGGAAAGCCCTCCTACAATGAGCAGTTCTTC
D gene: -; V gene: TRBV5-1; clone size: -; J gene: TRBJ1-2; CDR3 protein: CASSPARGGNYGYTF; CDR3 DNA: TGCGCCAGCAGCCCCGCCCGGGGGGGGAACTATGGCTACACCTTC
D gene: TRBD1; V gene: TRBV5-1; clone size: once; J gene: TRBJ1-2; CDR3 protein: CASSFTGQNYGYTF; CDR3 DNA: TGCGCCAGCAGCTTCACGGGACAGAACTATGGCTACACCTTC
D gene: -; V gene: TRBV16; clone size: -; J gene: TRBJ1-1; CDR3 protein: CASSQYLGGRRTEAFF; CDR3 DNA: TGTGCCAGCAGCCAATATTTGGGAGGAAGAAGAACTGAAGCTTTCTTT
D gene: -; V gene: TRBV5-4; clone size: few; J gene: TRBJ2-1; CDR3 protein: CASSVVQRDGEQFF; CDR3 DNA: TGTGCCAGCAGCGTAGTACAGAGAGATGGTGAGCAGTTCTTC
D gene: -; V gene: TRBV18; clone size: -; J gene: TRBJ2-3; CDR3 protein: CASSPGTPASTDTQYF; CDR3 DNA: TGTGCCAGCTCACCTGGGACTCCGGCTAGCACAGATACGCAGTATTTT
D gene: -; V gene: TRBV2; clone size: -; J gene: TRBJ1-2; CDR3 protein: CASSPKQGSHYGYTF; CDR3 DNA: TGTGCCAGCAGTCCTAAACAGGGCTCCCACTATGGCTACACCTTC
D gene: TRBD1; V gene: TRBV6-1; clone size: -; J gene: TRBJ2-7; CDR3 protein: CASSETLWTGGTSYEQYF; CDR3 DNA: TGTGCCAGCAGTGAAACTTTGTGGACAGGGGGGACCTCCTACGAGCAGTACTTC
D gene: TRBD2; V gene: TRBV5-1; clone size: -; J gene: TRBJ2-3; CDR3 protein: CASSSGTRGTDTQYF; CDR3 DNA: TGCGCCAGCAGCTCTGGGACTAGGGGCACAGATACGCAGTATTTT
D gene: TRBD2; V gene: TRBV7-2; clone size: once; J gene: TRBJ2-7; CDR3 protein: CASSLGGLAGAYEQYF; CDR3 DNA: TGTGCCAGCAGCTTAGGAGGTCTAGCGGGAGCCTACGAGCAGTACTTC
D gene: TRBD1; V gene: TRBV5-4; clone size: few; J gene: TRBJ1-4; CDR3 protein: CASSPGQVNEKLFF; CDR3 DNA: TGTGCCAGCAGCCCGGGACAGGTGAACGAAAAACTGTTTTTT
D gene: -; V gene: TRBV11-2; clone size: -; J gene: TRBJ2-6; CDR3 protein: CASSFGGSGANVLTF; CDR3 DNA: TGTGCCAGCAGCTTCGGAGGCTCTGGGGCCAACGTCCTGACTTTC
D gene: -; V gene: TRBV19; clone size: -; J gene: TRBJ2-2; CDR3 protein: CASSSQRAETGELFF; CDR3 DNA: TGTGCCAGTAGTTCTCAGCGGGCTGAGACCGGGGAGCTGTTTTTT
D gene: TRBD2; V gene: TRBV6-1; clone size: -; J gene: TRBJ2-5; CDR3 protein: CASSDQRGGRETQYF; CDR3 DNA: TGTGCCAGCAGTGATCAGCGGGGGGGCCGAGAGACCCAGTACTTC
D gene: -; V gene: TRBV25-1; clone size: -; J gene: TRBJ2-7; CDR3 protein: CASSEYLGGNKFDEQYF; CDR3 DNA: TGTGCCAGCAGTGAATATTTGGGGGGTAATAAGTTCGACGAGCAGTACTTC
D gene: TRBD2; V gene: TRBV30; clone size: few; J gene: TRBJ2-5; CDR3 protein: CAWRVGGAETQYF; CDR3 DNA: TGTGCCTGGAGAGTCGGGGGGGCTGAGACCCAGTACTTC
D gene: -; V gene: TRBV9; clone size: -; J gene: TRBJ2-3; CDR3 protein: CASSVAYDRTDTQYF; CDR3 DNA: TGTGCCAGCAGCGTAGCCTACGACAGGACAGATACGCAGTATTTT
D gene: TRBD2; V gene: TRBV9; clone size: -; J gene: TRBJ2-1; CDR3 protein: CASSVPGVAGGNEQFF; CDR3 DNA: TGTGCCAGCAGCGTTCCCGGGGTAGCGGGGGGCAATGAGCAGTTCTTC
D gene: -; V gene: TRBV18; clone size: -; J gene: TRBJ2-2; CDR3 protein: CASWLTTGTGELFF; CDR3 DNA: TGTGCCAGTTGGCTCACAACGGGGACCGGGGAGCTGTTTTTT
D gene: -; V gene: TRBV7-9; clone size: -; J gene: TRBJ1-1; CDR3 protein: CATPQTGNTEAFF; CDR3 DNA: TGTGCCACTCCTCAAACTGGGAACACTGAAGCTTTCTTT
D gene: TRBD2; V gene: TRBV6-5; clone size: -; J gene: TRBJ2-5; CDR3 protein: CASRNSGGLETQYF; CDR3 DNA: TGTGCCAGCAGAAATAGCGGGGGATTAGAGACCCAGTACTTC
D gene: -; V gene: TRBV7-9; clone size: few; J gene: TRBJ1-4; CDR3 protein: CASSQARSRGLDEKLFF; CDR3 DNA: TGTGCCAGCAGTCAAGCGAGGTCCCGAGGACTGGATGAAAAACTGTTTTTT
D gene: -; V gene: TRBV6-4; clone size: -; J gene: TRBJ1-2; CDR3 protein: CASSPDRTSYGYTF; CDR3 DNA: TGTGCCAGCAGCCCCGACAGAACGTCCTATGGCTACACCTTC
D gene: -; V gene: TRBV19; clone size: -; J gene: TRBJ2-2; CDR3 protein: CASSAIFMRTGELFF; CDR3 DNA: TGTGCCAGTAGTGCTATATTCATGAGGACCGGGGAGCTGTTTTTT
D gene: TRBD1; V gene: TRBV5-1; clone size: -; J gene: TRBJ2-7; CDR3 protein: CASSLGQGVEYEQYF; CDR3 DNA: TGCGCCAGCAGCTTGGGTCAGGGGGTGGAATACGAGCAGTACTTC
D gene: TRBD2; V gene: TRBV27; clone size: -; J gene: TRBJ2-3; CDR3 protein: CASSLVPPGLAGVQDTQYF; CDR3 DNA: TGTGCCAGCAGTTTGGTCCCTCCGGGACTAGCGGGAGTGCAAGATACGCAGTATTTT
D gene: -; V gene: TRBV9; clone size: few; J gene: TRBJ2-1; CDR3 protein: CASRPSSYNEQFF; CDR3 DNA: TGTGCCAGCAGACCTAGCTCCTACAATGAGCAGTTCTTC
D gene: -; V gene: TRBV9; clone size: -; J gene: TRBJ2-1; CDR3 protein: CASSGRYNEQFF; CDR3 DNA: TGTGCCAGTTCTGGCCGTTACAATGAGCAGTTCTTC
D gene: -; V gene: TRBV19; clone size: few; J gene: TRBJ1-2; CDR3 protein: CASSQRGSNYGYTF; CDR3 DNA: TGTGCCAGTAGTCAAAGGGGATCTAACTATGGCTACACCTTC
D gene: -; V gene: TRBV30; clone size: few; J gene: TRBJ1-4; CDR3 protein: CAWQQGLANEKLFF; CDR3 DNA: TGTGCCTGGCAACAGGGCTTGGCTAATGAAAAACTGTTTTTT
D gene: TRBD1; V gene: TRBV6-6; clone size: -; J gene: TRBJ2-6; CDR3 protein: CASSPRQGAGANVLTF; CDR3 DNA: TGTGCCAGCAGCCCAAGACAGGGAGCTGGGGCCAACGTCCTGACTTTC
D gene: TRBD2; V gene: TRBV4-1; clone size: -; J gene: TRBJ2-1; CDR3 protein: CASSREPGTSVYNEQFF; CDR3 DNA: TGCGCCAGCAGCCGAGAACCCGGGACTAGCGTTTACAATGAGCAGTTCTTC
D gene: TRBD1; V gene: TRBV11-3; clone size: -; J gene: TRBJ2-7; CDR3 protein: CASILGQALYEQYF; CDR3 DNA: TGTGCCAGCATCCTGGGACAGGCACTGTACGAGCAGTACTTC